This TCR beta chain was identified in a study of T-cell memory formation after mild COVID-19. Overall study findings and caveats: Clones which contracted sat mainly in CM and EM if CD4+, and in EMRA if CD8+. Within pre-infection memory, some responding clones were found, suggesting cross-reactive memory joined.

Germline values: CDR1 SGHDT, CDR2 YYEEEE. The CDR3 spans 16 residues. V was pared by 3 bases and J by 0 bases, with 13 bases between. This clonotype has only a few counts. Its specificity is unknown. Using its own MiXCR run on the 5' RACE reads, TCRdb lists one record per CDR3 protein. The sample lists about 620,000 distinct CDR3 sequences, more than 15% occurring once. The chain uses TRBV5-6 and TRBJ1-5, with TRBD1 as a possible D gene (6 bases). The receptor was derived from an adult woman who had mild COVID-19 (a few samples of this study predate the infection). Cell type and time point are not known. Sequencing input: PBMCs or a T cell subset sorted from them (not recorded which). The CDR3 spells CASSSRGQVSNQPQHF. CDR3 coding DNA: TGTGCCAGCAGCTCGAGGGGACAAGTTAGCAATCAGCCCCAGCATTTT.